This T cell receptor beta chain was captured by sequencing in a study of CD8 T cells in Susac syndrome. Points from the study as a whole: In its TCR sequencing and HLA analysis, the study acknowledged that the number of individuals was relatively small.

A quantity of about 0.5 to 1 ug RNA underwent reverse transcription using random hexamers. TCRdb reprocessed the immunoSEQ multiplex PCR reads via MiXCR and lists one record per CDR3 protein. The sample lists almost 450,000 distinct CDR3 sequences, around 85% occurring once. V was shortened by 4 bases and J by 0 bases, with 8 bases between the two germline ends. The CDR3 spans 13 residues. The germline V gene encodes CDR1 SGHRS and CDR2 YFSETQ. A note on this clonotype: Its antigen is as yet unknown.

The chain has TRBV5-1 and TRBJ2-7; D unresolved. The clonotype comes from a human donor with multiple sclerosis. The sample comprised CD8+ T cells from PBMCs. The CDR3 DNA follows: TGCGCCAGCAGCCTGCGGCCCTCCTACGAGCAGTACTTC. Protein product: CASSLRPSYEQYF.